This T cell receptor beta chain was observed in a study of blood T cell repertoires in COVID-19. Study in general: Italy, Spain and the United States were the sources of the convalescent and acute COVID-19 samples.

Those enrolled, adults aged roughly 18 to 100 years, came from roughly 22 US areas. Self-reported history from a screening survey and questionnaire set each donor's cohort. In the study's own analysis: By means of reference gene primer amplification, nucleated cell counts were estimated. The repertoire was sequenced with immunoSEQ multiplex PCR; TCRdb's copy has only in-frame clones and lacks some. The V and J calls and clone size are taken from that table; D and trimming were inferred from the DNA. Found here are about 180,000 clones, about 88% of them singletons; the top ten hold about 8.4%. Between the trimmed V and J ends, which lost 2 bases and 3 bases, there was a span of 11 bases. Germline V CDR1 and CDR2: SGHNT, YYREEE (reference sequence). The CDR3 totals 14 residues.

The chain joins TRBV5-4 to TRBJ2-5, with a possible D match to TRBD2 (5 bases). The clonotype was recovered from a woman aged 18-29 years who had recovered from COVID-19. The specimen sequenced was PBMCs or T cells enriched from blood (not recorded which). The CDR3 loop reads CASSFVGSEETQYF. DNA of the CDR3: TGTGCCAGCAGCTTCGTGGGTAGCGAAGAGACCCAGTACTTC.